The 27 T cell receptor beta chains reported below all come from one sample, sequenced in a study of cytomegalovirus exposure and HLA in healthy donors. The PCR used 60 Vbeta and 13 Jbeta primers. Clones were sequenced by immunoSEQ multiplex PCR, and TCRdb holds only the in-frame ones, with some missing. In the table there are some 170,000 clones, about 83% of which are singletons. The sample was PBMCs. These receptors all stem from a woman in her 30s in good health and CMV-seronegative.

The chain couples TRBV28 to TRBJ1-2, with a tentative D call TRBD1 (5 bases). Germline V gene sequence: CDR1 MDHEN, CDR2 SYDVKM. Deletions cut 8 bases from V and 1 base from J, with 11 bases between. This CDR3 is built from 13 residues. The CDR3, as DNA: TGTGCCAGCTGCACCCAGGGTAACTATGGCTACACCTTC. Translated, it gives CASCTQGNYGYTF.

V is TRBV18 and J is TRBJ1-3; D gene ambiguous. Germline-derived CDR1 and CDR2 are KGHSH and LQKENI. The CDR3 spans 13 residues. The V end was cut by 2 bases, the J end by 4 bases, with 6 bases between. CDR3 coding DNA: TGTGCCAGCTCACCATCCCAGGGAAACACCATATATTTT. Amino acid sequence: CASSPSQGNTIYF.

This clone is a singleton in its sample. This sequence joins TRBV15 and TRBJ2-7; D is possibly TRBD2 (6 bases). The CDR3 totals 14 residues. Germline V gene lookup returns CDR1 LNHNV and CDR2 YYDKDF (reference sequence). V dropped 0 bases and J dropped 6 bases, with 12 bases sitting between them. CDR3 amino acids: CATSRDLEGPEQYF. CDR3 DNA: TGTGCCACCAGCAGAGATTTGGAGGGTCCCGAGCAGTACTTC.

The chain employs TRBV28 and TRBJ2-7; maybe TRBD1 (5 bases). The V end was cut by 2 bases, the J end by 7 bases, with 12 bases between. This CDR3 is 13 amino acids long. The germline V gene has CDR1 MDHEN and CDR2 SYDVKM. CDR3: CASSLSTGREQYF. The CDR3 DNA reads TGTGCCAGCAGTTTAAGTACAGGCCGAGAGCAGTACTTC.

This rearrangement joins TRBV4-1 to TRBJ2-1, with a weak D call TRBD2 (5 bases). This CDR3 has 16 residues. Germline CDR1 is MGHRA and CDR2 is YSYEKL. V was cut by 3 bases and J by 3 bases, with 15 bases left in between. For the CDR3, the DNA is TGCGCCAGCAGCCAGGAGGACTGGATCGGCTACAATGAGCAGTTCTTC. Its translation: CASSQEDWIGYNEQFF.

This chain links TRBV11-3 with TRBJ2-7; D ambiguous. The CDR3 contains 14 residues. In germline, CDR1 is SGHNT, CDR2 YENEEA. Deletions cut 10 bases from V and 0 bases from J, with 16 bases between. The CDR3 sequence is CAIIAVPSSYEQYF. CDR3 DNA sequence: TGTGCCATCATAGCAGTTCCGAGCTCCTACGAGCAGTACTTC.

This rearrangement joins TRBV2 to TRBJ2-1; 9 positions agree with TRBD2. V shed 2 bases, J shed 4 bases, and the junction held 3 bases outside the gene matches. The V gene's germline CDR1 is SNHLY and CDR2 FYNNEI. This CDR3 has 15 residues. The chain's CDR3 is CASSEPAGGYNEQFF. The CDR3 DNA is TGTGCCAGCAGTGAACCAGCGGGAGGTTACAATGAGCAGTTCTTC.

The chain employs TRBV5-8 and TRBJ1-2, with D perhaps TRBD1 (5 bases). This CDR3 region has 15 residues. The V end was cut by 1 base, the J end by 1 base, with 11 bases between. The germline V gene has CDR1 SGHTS and CDR2 YDEGEE. The CDR3: CASSLPGRLNYGYTF. The CDR3 DNA reads as TGTGCCAGCAGCTTGCCAGGGAGGCTTAACTATGGCTACACCTTC.

The V gene is TRBV11-2, the J gene TRBJ2-2; D is ambiguous. Trimming shortened V by 5 bases and J by 6 bases, and 10 bases separated the two germline ends. This CDR3 is built from 13 residues. Germline V gene sequence: CDR1 SGHAT, CDR2 FQNNGV. As DNA, the CDR3 is TGTGCCAGCAGCCCCGGTAATTCCGGGGAGCTGTTTTTT. This codes for CASSPGNSGELFF. Supplemented by reference TRBV11-2 and TRBJ2-2, the full variable domain reads EAGVAQSPRYKIIEKRQSVAFWCNPISGHATLYWYQQILGQGPKLLIQFQNNGVVDDSQLPKDRFSAERLKGVDSTLKIQPAKLEDSAVYLCASSPGNSGELFFGEGSRLTVL.

The V gene is TRBV2, the J gene TRBJ1-1; D gene uncertain. V lost 1 base and J 13 bases, leaving 13 bases between the germline ends. This CDR3 has 12 residues. CDR1 SNHLY and CDR2 FYNNEI come from the germline V gene. The CDR3 DNA sequence: TGTGCCAGCAGTGAAGGGCACTCCGAGGGTTTCTTT. Protein product: CASSEGHSEGFF. The entire variable domain, with the rest obtained from reference TRBV2 and TRBJ1-1, is as follows: EPEVTQTPSHQVTQMGQEVILRCVPISNHLYFYWYRQILGQKVEFLVSFYNNEISEKSEIFDDQFSVERPDGSNFTLKIRSTKLEDSAMYFCASSEGHSEGFFGQGTRLTVV.

This chain uses TRBV15 with TRBJ2-7; TRBD2 matches 7 bases. The germline CDR1 and CDR2 sequences are LNHNV and YYDKDF (reference sequence). This CDR3 comprises 14 residues. V lost 5 bases to trimming and J lost 2 bases; unmatched junction nucleotides: 6. The CDR3 protein is CATSRRGGPYEQYF. The CDR3 DNA sequence: TGTGCCACCAGCCGGCGCGGGGGACCCTACGAGCAGTACTTC.

The CDR3 coding sequence is TGTGCCAGCGGACAGGGGGCGGGCGGAAACACCATATATTTT. Its translation: CASGQGAGGNTIYF. The J gene is TRBJ1-3, the V gene TRBV6-5; 11 nucleotides match TRBD1. CDR1 MNHEY and CDR2 SVGAGI come from the germline V gene. This CDR3 is 14 amino acids long. Trimming removed 8 bases from V and 4 bases from J; junction bases left unmatched: 4.

The CDR3 region is CASSPLGTGVANTGELFF. The CDR3 coding sequence is TGTGCCAGCTCACCACTCGGGACAGGGGTGGCGAACACCGGGGAGCTGTTTTTT. The rearrangement joins TRBV18 to TRBJ2-2, with TRBD1 matching over 10 bases. The CDR3 runs to 18 residues. J was trimmed by 0 bases and V by 1 base; bases with no gene match: 5. Per germline, CDR1 KGHSH and CDR2 LQKENI.

This clone was detected only once. The V gene is TRBV5-1, the J gene TRBJ2-2; TRBD2 matches 12 bases. The ends lost 2 bases at V and 7 bases at J; junction bases unmatched: 9. CDR1 and CDR2 from the germline V gene are SGHRS and YFSETQ. The CDR3 loop spans 17 amino acids. CDR3 nucleotide sequence: TGCGCCAGCAGCTTACGGGCTAGCGGGGGGGCCATCGGGGAGCTGTTTTTT. Translating it yields CASSLRASGGAIGELFF.

The chain combines TRBV6-5 with TRBJ2-2, with D tentatively TRBD2 (6 bases). Germline lookup yields CDR1 MNHEY and CDR2 SVGAGI. Trimming stripped 1 base from V and 7 bases from J, with 13 bases between. The CDR3 runs to 15 residues. The CDR3 DNA sequence: TGTGCCAGCAGTTACTTACTAGCCGGGGGCGGGGAGCTGTTTTTT. Amino acid sequence: CASSYLLAGGGELFF.

The rearrangement uses TRBV10-1 and TRBJ2-1; D gene ambiguous. Trimming left V 0 bases short and J 4 bases short, with 7 bases between. Germline assignment: CDR1 WNHNN and CDR2 SYGVQD (reference sequence). CDR3 length: 14 residues. The CDR3 here is CASSESRHYNEQFF. The CDR3 nucleotides read TGCGCCAGCAGTGAGTCGAGACATTACAATGAGCAGTTCTTC.

The gene calls are TRBV19 and TRBJ2-1; 13 bases match TRBD2. The CDR3 is 17 residues long. Trimming at V came to 4 bases and at J to 0 bases, leaving 3 bases not matched to a gene. Germline CDR1 and CDR2: LNHDA and SQIVND (reference sequence). The CDR3 nucleotides read TGTGCCAGTAGTACCGGACTAGCGGGGGCCTCCTACAATGAGCAGTTCTTC. Translated, it gives CASSTGLAGASYNEQFF.

This rearrangement joins TRBV5-1 to TRBJ2-2, with 10 bases that match TRBD2. The germline V gene encodes CDR1 SGHRS and CDR2 YFSETQ. The CDR3 is 17 residues long. The V gene end was trimmed by 6 bases and the J gene end by 5 bases; junction bases not matched to a gene: 13. The CDR3 loop is CASTLSKLAGATGELFF. CDR3 DNA sequence: TGCGCCAGCACCCTAAGTAAGCTAGCGGGAGCGACCGGGGAGCTGTTTTTT.

This clone was counted once. V usage is TRBV27 and J usage is TRBJ2-5; weak D call: TRBD2 (5 bases). CDR3 length equals 13 residues. Germline V gene data show CDR1 as MNHEY and CDR2 as SMNVEV (reference sequence). V was pared by 5 bases and J by 5 bases, with 12 bases between. CDR3 residues: CASSRLATETQYF. DNA for the CDR3: TGTGCCAGCAGTCGTCTAGCTACTGAGACCCAGTACTTC.

This chain connects TRBV7-2 to TRBJ2-7; D is perhaps TRBD1 (6 bases). Germline CDR1 and CDR2: SGHTA and FQGNSA. Trimming removed 4 bases from V and 2 bases from J, with 9 bases in between. The CDR3 is made up of 13 amino acids. CDR3 in amino acids: CASSSTGAYEQYF. The CDR3 coding sequence is TGTGCCAGCAGCTCGACAGGAGCCTACGAGCAGTACTTC. The variable domain in full, with the rest retrieved from reference TRBV7-2 and TRBJ2-7, is GAGVSQSPSNKVTEKGKDVELRCDPISGHTALYWYRQSLGQGLEFLIYFQGNSAPDKSGLPSDRFSAERTGGSVSTLTIQRTQQEDSAVYLCASSSTGAYEQYFGPGTRLTVT.

J is TRBJ2-5 and V is TRBV9; 8 nucleotides align to TRBD2. The V segment lost 2 bases and the J segment 5 bases; nucleotides outside the gene matches: 2. The CDR3 contains 13 residues. CDR1 and CDR2 from the germline V gene are SGDLS and YYNGEE. The CDR3 spells CASSVQRGETQYF. In DNA, the CDR3 is TGTGCCAGCAGCGTCCAGCGGGGGGAGACCCAGTACTTC.

This clone was seen more than once but under ten times. The chain recombines TRBV6-6 with TRBJ1-6; 8 nucleotides match TRBD1. The junction had 0 bases not matched to a gene; V was cut back by 0 bases and J by 5 bases. This CDR3 is 15 amino acids long. Germline V gives CDR1 MNHNY, CDR2 SVGAGI (reference sequence). The CDR3 bases are TGTGCCAGCAGTTACTCGACAGGGGATAATTCACCCCTCCACTTT. Translation gives CASSYSTGDNSPLHF.

This chain uses TRBV6-5 with TRBJ2-7, with 7 bases matching TRBD2. Germline loops: CDR1 MNHEY, CDR2 SVGAGI. V shed 11 bases, J shed 4 bases, and the junction held 5 bases outside the gene matches. The CDR3 length is 11 residues. In DNA form, the CDR3 reads TGTGCCTCGGGGGGTCAATACGAGCAGTACTTC. This sequence encodes CASGGQYEQYF.

The chain uses TRBV19 and TRBJ2-5, with 8 nucleotides matching TRBD1. The CDR3 is 14 residues long. Germline V gene sequence: CDR1 LNHDA, CDR2 SQIVND (reference sequence). V lost 11 bases to trimming and J lost 5 bases; unmatched junction nucleotides: 13. This CDR3 reads CAVSSGTGGETQYF. The CDR3 DNA sequence: TGTGCCGTTTCGTCCGGGACAGGAGGGGAGACCCAGTACTTC.

The V and J genes are TRBV15 and TRBJ2-2; D is possibly TRBD2 (5 bases). CDR3 length: 16 amino acids. V dropped 4 bases and J dropped 2 bases, with 14 bases sitting between them. Germline-derived CDR1 and CDR2 are LNHNV and YYDKDF (reference sequence). CDR3 DNA sequence: TGTGCCACCAGCATCCCCGGGAAGGGCAACACCGGGGAGCTGTTTTTT. Protein product: CATSIPGKGNTGELFF.

V is TRBV18 and J is TRBJ2-1; TRBD2 agrees at 11 bases. V shed 0 bases, J shed 5 bases, and the junction held 6 bases outside the gene matches. The CDR3 runs to 17 residues. CDR1 and CDR2 (germline): KGHSH, LQKENI. CDR3 in amino acids: CASSPPRLAGGNNEQFF. The CDR3 nucleotides are TGTGCCAGCTCACCACCCCGGCTAGCGGGAGGAAACAATGAGCAGTTCTTC. The variable domain in full, completed from reference TRBV18 and TRBJ2-1, reads NAGVMQNPRHLVRRRGQEARLRCSPMKGHSHVYWYRQLPEEGLKFMVYLQKENIIDESGMPKERFSAEFPKEGPSILRIQQVVRGDSAAYFCASSPPRLAGGNNEQFFGPGTRLTVL.

This CDR3 reads CASSQGAGGYEQYF. Here the CDR3 DNA reads TGCGCCAGCAGCCAAGGGGCGGGGGGCTACGAGCAGTACTTC. The chain couples TRBV4-1 to TRBJ2-7; 8 bases agree with TRBD2. Germline V CDR1 and CDR2: MGHRA, YSYEKL. The CDR3 sequence is 14 residues long. J was trimmed by 3 bases and V by 1 base; bases with no gene match: 2.